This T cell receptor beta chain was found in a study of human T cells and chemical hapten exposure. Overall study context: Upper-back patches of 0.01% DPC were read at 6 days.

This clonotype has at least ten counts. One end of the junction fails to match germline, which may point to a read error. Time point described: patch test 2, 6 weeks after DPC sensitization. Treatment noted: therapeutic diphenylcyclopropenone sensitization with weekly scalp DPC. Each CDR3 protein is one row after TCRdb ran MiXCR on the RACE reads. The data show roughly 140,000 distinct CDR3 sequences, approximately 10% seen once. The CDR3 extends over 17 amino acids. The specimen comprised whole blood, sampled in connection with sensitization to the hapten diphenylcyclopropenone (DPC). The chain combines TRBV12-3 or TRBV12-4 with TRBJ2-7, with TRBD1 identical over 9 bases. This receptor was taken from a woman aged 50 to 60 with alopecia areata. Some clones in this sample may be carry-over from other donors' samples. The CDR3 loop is CASSLGGPGTGHYEQYF. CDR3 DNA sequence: TGTGCCAGCAGCTTAGGGGGGCCCGGGACAGGGCACTACGAGCAGTACTTC.